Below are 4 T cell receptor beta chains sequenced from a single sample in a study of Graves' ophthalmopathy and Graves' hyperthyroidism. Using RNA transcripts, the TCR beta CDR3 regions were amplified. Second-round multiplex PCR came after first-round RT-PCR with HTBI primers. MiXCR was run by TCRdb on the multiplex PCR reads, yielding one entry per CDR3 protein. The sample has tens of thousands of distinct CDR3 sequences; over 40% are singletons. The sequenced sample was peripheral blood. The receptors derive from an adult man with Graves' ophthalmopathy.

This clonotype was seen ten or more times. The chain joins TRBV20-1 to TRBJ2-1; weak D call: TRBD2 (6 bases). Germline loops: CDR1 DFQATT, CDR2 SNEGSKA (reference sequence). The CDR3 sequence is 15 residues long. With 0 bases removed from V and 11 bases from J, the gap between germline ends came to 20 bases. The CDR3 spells CSARDSSLGTYKQFF. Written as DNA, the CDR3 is TGCAGTGCTAGAGATTCTAGCCTTGGGACTTACAAGCAGTTCTTC.

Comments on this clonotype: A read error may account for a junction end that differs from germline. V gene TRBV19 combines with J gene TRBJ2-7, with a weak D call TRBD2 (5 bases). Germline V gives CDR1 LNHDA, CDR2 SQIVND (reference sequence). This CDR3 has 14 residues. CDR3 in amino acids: CAGSPGIGSYEQYF. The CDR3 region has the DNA TGTGCCGGTAGTCCCGGGATAGGATCCTACGAGCAGTACTTC.

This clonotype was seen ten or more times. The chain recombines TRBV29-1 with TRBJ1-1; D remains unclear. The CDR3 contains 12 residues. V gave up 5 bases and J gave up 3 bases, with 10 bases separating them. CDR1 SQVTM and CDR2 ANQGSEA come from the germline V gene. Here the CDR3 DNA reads TGCAGCGTTCGACCAAGGGACACTGAAGCTTTCTTT. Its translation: CSVRPRDTEAFF.

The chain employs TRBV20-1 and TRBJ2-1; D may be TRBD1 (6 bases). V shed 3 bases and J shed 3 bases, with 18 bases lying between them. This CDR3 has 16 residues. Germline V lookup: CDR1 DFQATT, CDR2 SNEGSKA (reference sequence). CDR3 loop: CSASGQGPVDYNEQFF. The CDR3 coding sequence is TGCAGTGCTAGTGGGCAGGGGCCCGTTGACTACAATGAGCAGTTCTTC.